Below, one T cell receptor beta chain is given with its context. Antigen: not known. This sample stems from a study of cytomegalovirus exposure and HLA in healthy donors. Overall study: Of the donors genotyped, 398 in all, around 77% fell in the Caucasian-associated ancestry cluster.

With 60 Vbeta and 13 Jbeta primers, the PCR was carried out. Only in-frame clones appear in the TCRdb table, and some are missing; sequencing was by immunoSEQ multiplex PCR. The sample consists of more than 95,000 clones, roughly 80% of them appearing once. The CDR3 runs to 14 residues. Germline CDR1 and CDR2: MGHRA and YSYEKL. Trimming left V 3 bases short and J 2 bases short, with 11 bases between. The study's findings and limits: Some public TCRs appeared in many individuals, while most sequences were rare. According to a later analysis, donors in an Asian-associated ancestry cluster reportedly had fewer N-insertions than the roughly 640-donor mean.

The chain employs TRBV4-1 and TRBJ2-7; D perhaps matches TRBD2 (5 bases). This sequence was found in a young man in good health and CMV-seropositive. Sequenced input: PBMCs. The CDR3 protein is CASSHGGYPYEQYF. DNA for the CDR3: TGCGCCAGCAGCCATGGCGGGTACCCCTACGAGCAGTACTTC.